The rows below give T cell receptor beta chains drawn from one sample of a study of beta chain features in type 1 diabetes. TCRdb keeps only in-frame clones here, not all; method: immunoSEQ multiplex PCR. The data show around 300,000 clones, 13% to 15% seen once. Sequencing used central memory CD4+ T cells from blood. These receptor sequences come from a man aged 25 to 45 in good health. CDR3s leave out the opening cysteine and the closing phenylalanine or tryptophan. Clone size is not always given. Where it is, it says once, few, many or a class for expanded clones.

j_gene	abundance	v_gene	len	CDR3aa
TRBJ2-3	NA	TRBV13	13	ASSYALGGGDTQY
TRBJ2-3	NA	TRBV4-3	14	ASSQVGGLKADTQY
TRBJ2-3	NA	TRBV5-8	15	ASSLVLAGGSTDTQY
TRBJ2-5	few	TRBV11-2	13	ASSLVLAVQETQY
TRBJ2-1	few	TRBV7-2	13	ASSLVGSSYNEQF
TRBJ2-5	NA	TRBV5-1	12	ASSLGQGAETQY
TRBJ1-1	few	TRBV4-3	12	ASSLQGLPTEAF
TRBJ2-3	few	TRBV9	13	ASSGSGYYTDTQY
TRBJ1-2	many	TRBV10-3	10	AISGDSYGYT
TRBJ2-1	few	TRBV5-8	11	ASSKTGIDEQF
TRBJ2-1	few	TRBV7-2	14	ASSQPLAGGYNEQF
TRBJ1-2	NA	TRBV6-5	12	ASRREGANYGYT
TRBJ2-3	few	TRBV25-1	13	ASSLGQAYSDTQY
TRBJ2-2	many	TRBV11-3	12	ASSFRGRSGELF
TRBJ2-1	few	TRBV18	13	ASSPPAQGGNEQF
TRBJ2-1	few	TRBV7-3	13	ASSGHYGTENEQF
TRBJ1-1	NA	TRBV6-1	11	ASSESWDTEAF
TRBJ2-1	few	TRBV19	13	ASSRTSGNYNEQF
TRBJ2-3	NA	TRBV7-9	16	ASSLRRLAGGPKDTQY
TRBJ1-2	NA	TRBV9	10	ASSRGASGYT